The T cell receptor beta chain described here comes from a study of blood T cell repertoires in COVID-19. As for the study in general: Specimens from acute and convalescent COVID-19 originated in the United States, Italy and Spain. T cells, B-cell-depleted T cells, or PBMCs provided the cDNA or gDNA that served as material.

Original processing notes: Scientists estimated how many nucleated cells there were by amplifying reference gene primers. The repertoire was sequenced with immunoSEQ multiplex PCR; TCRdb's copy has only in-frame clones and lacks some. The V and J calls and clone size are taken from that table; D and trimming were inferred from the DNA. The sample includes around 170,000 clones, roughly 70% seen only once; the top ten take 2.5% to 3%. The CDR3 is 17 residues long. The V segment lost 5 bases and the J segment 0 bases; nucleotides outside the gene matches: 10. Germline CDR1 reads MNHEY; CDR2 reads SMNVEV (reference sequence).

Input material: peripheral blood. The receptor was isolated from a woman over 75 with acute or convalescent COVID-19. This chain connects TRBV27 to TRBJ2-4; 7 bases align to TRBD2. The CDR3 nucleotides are TGTGCCAGCAGTCCACTCGGCGGGAGCTTAGCCAAAAACATTCAGTACTTC. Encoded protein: CASSPLGGSLAKNIQYF.